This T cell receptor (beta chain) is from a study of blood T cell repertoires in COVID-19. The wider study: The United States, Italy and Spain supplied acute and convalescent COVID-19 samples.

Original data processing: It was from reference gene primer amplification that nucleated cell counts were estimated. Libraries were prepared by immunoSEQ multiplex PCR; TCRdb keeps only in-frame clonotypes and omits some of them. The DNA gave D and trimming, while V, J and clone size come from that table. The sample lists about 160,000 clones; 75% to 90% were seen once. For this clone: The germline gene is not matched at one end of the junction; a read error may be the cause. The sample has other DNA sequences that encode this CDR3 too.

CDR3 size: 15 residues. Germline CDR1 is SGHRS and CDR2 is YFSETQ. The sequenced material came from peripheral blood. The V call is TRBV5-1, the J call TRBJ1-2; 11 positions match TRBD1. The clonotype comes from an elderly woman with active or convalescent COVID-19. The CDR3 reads CASSSSGQGATGYTF. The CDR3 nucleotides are TGCGCTAGCAGCTCCTCCGGACAGGGGGCGACCGGCTACACCTTC.